This TCR beta chain originates from a study of T cell clones after liver transplantation (dated by TCRdb to between 2017 and 2020). General notes on the study: ITN030ST, the source of the samples, was a randomized trial that attempted immunosuppression withdrawal within 2 years of liver transplantation. Three of the eight recipients were HCV-positive; the others were transplanted for non-autoimmune, non-viral indications. A cohort of 8 liver transplant recipients was studied, of whom 3 were classified as tolerant and 5 as non-tolerant. Tolerance was defined as complete withdrawal of immunosuppression for at least one year without a rise in liver enzymes beyond twice the upper limit of normal. The subjects received no induction therapy and were kept on standard immunosuppression until randomization at 12-24 months post-transplant. Third party-reactive TCRbeta sequences from pre-transplant MLRs were also identified as an antigen-independent comparator for donor-reactive sequences. After a pre-transplant mixed lymphocyte reaction, TCRbeta sequencing was used to pinpoint donor-reactive T cell clones, which were subsequently tracked in post-transplant blood. Blood samples were collected pre-transplant, pre-randomization before withdrawal, and post-randomization after either complete withdrawal or failed withdrawal.

High-throughput TCRbeta CDR3 sequencing of frozen genomic DNA was performed by immunoSEQ, with PCR amplification, mapping, bias correction and internal controls included. As for how the authors treated the data: Only productive rearrangements were retained, with each unique TCRbeta sequence defined by its CDR3 nucleotide sequence together with its V and J gene. Donor-reactive sequences required at least 5-fold expansion in CFSE-low cells versus unstimulated pre-transplant cells and at least 0.01% frequency. Per-subject minimum frequency thresholds, based on the lowest-template unstimulated sample, ensured at least 90% detection power. Repertoire turnover was measured by Jensen-Shannon divergence between the top 1000 TCRbeta sequences post- and pre-transplant. Two-sided Fisher's exact tests were used to test for changes in the detection of donor-reactive sequences. TCRdb re-hosts the immuneACCESS table, in-frame sequences only. Its copies lack some clones; in the studies checked, an unresolved V gene accounts for under half of them, and the cause for the rest is not known. From that table come the V and J calls and clone size; the DNA was used to work out D and trimming. The sample table lists about 120,000 clones, over 75% of them with a count of one. The ten largest make up roughly 0.8% of the sample.

About this clone: It lacks a known antigen. There are no base qualities to consult, and no much larger clone falls within one base.

The research as a whole found: In most of the 8 subjects, circulating donor-reactive CD4 TCRbeta sequences decreased significantly after transplant, regardless of tolerance or HCV status. Donor-reactive sequences declined more than third party-reactive ones, suggesting partial antigen-specific deletion unrelated to withdrawal success. In a couple of subjects, low numbers of available donor cells limited the measurable donor-reactive repertoire. The conclusions were considered preliminary, being limited by small, heterogeneous patient numbers and non-standardized post-transplant time points. Because no allograft tissue specimens were available, donor-reactive T cells may have migrated into the graft instead of being deleted. When repertoire turnover was taken into account, detection of donor-reactive sequences was significantly reduced in 7 of 8 subjects for CD4 and in 8 of 8 subjects for CD8.

The CDR3 goes from the cysteine to the phenylalanine over 16 residues. The kept DNA is CDR3 alone, 48 bases in frame from the first base. The germline V gene (reference sequence) gives CDR1 as SGHNT and CDR2 as YYREEE. The trim is 0 bases for V and 5 bases for J, with a gap of 18 bases between the germline ends. Unstimulated PBMCs, after thawing, were stained for CD3, CD4 and CD8 and then FACS-sorted into CD3+CD4+ and CD3+CD8+ populations. Randomization to immunosuppression withdrawal applied to every one of the 8 studied subjects. The Qiagen DNeasy Blood and Tissue Kit was used for genomic DNA isolation.

The receptor chain draws on TRBV5-4 and TRBJ2-7; the D call is possibly TRBD1 or TRBD2, each sharing 5 bases. Sequenced here: CD4+ T cells from blood, sampled 12 months after liver transplant. This clonotype was obtained from a human patient who received a liver transplant. In transplant recipients, some T cells may be of donor rather than host origin. The CDR3 is CASSLGSVLRGDEQYF. The DNA is TGTGCCAGCAGCTTGGGGTCAGTCTTGCGAGGGGACGAGCAGTACTTC.